This T cell receptor beta chain was identified in a study of blood T cell repertoires in COVID-19. Data came from immunoSEQ multiplex PCR; TCRdb stores just in-frame clones and leaves some out. The table records about 300,000 clones, 89% of them present only once. Germline assignment: CDR1 SGHKS and CDR2 YYEKEE (reference sequence). Trimming left V 4 bases short and J 3 bases short, with 10 bases between. The CDR3 runs 13 residues. This clone was observed a few times. Sequences were obtained from peripheral blood. The receptor comes from a woman in her 30s with COVID-19, enrolled during active disease. This chain joins TRBV5-5 and TRBJ1-1; D is uncertain. The CDR3 DNA sequence: TGTGCCAGCAGCGCCCTCGGGGACACTGAAGCTTTCTTT. This gives the protein CASSALGDTEAFF.